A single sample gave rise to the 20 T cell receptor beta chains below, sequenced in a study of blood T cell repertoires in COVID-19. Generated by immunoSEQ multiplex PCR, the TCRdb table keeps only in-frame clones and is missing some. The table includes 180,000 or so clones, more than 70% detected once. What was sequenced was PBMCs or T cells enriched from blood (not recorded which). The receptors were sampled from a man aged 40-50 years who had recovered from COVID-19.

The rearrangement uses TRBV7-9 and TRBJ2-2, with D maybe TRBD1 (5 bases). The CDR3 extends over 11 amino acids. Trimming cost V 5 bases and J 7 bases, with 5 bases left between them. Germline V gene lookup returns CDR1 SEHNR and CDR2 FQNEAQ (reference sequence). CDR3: CASSTGGELFF. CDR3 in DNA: TGTGCCAGCAGCACAGGCGGGGAGCTGTTTTTT.

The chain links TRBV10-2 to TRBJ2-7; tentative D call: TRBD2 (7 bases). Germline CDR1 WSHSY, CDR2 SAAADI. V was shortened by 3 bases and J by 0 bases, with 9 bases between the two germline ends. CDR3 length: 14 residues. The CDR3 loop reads CASSDGGLSYEQYF. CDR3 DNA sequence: TGCGCCAGCAGTGACGGGGGGCTCTCCTACGAGCAGTACTTC.

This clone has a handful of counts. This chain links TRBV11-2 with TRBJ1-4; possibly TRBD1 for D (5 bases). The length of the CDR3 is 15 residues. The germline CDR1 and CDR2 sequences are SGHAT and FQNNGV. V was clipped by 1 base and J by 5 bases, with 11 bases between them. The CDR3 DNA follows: TGTGCCAGCAGCTTAGGGGGCAGGGAAAATGAAAAACTGTTTTTT. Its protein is CASSLGGRENEKLFF.

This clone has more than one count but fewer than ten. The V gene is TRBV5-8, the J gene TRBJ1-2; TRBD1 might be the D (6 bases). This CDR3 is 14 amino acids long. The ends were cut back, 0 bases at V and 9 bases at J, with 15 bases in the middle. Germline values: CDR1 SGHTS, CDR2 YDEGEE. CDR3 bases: TGTGCCAGCAGCTTGGGGTCAGGGGCCGGGAGCTACACCTTC. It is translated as CASSLGSGAGSYTF. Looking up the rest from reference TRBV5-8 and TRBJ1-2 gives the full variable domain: EAGVTQSPTHLIKTRGQQATLRCSPISGHTSVYWYQQALGLGLQFLLWYDEGEERNRGNFPPRFSGRQFPNYSSELNVNALELEDSALYLCASSLGSGAGSYTFGSGTRLTVV.

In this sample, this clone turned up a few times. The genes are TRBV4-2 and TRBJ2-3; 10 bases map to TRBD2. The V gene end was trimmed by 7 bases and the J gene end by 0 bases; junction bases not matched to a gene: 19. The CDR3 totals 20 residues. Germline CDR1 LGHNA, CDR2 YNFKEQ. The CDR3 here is CASTFFGGTSGIPSTDTQYF. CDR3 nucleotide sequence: TGTGCCAGCACCTTCTTCGGGGGAACTAGCGGGATCCCTAGCACAGATACGCAGTATTTT.

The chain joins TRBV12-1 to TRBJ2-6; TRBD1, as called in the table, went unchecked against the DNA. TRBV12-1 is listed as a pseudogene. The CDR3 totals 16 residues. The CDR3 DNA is TGTGCCAGCAGCTTACCAACAACGACTGGGGCCAACGTCCTGACTTTC. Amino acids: CASSLPTTTGANVLTF.

The CDR3 DNA is TGCGCCAGCAACGCGGGACAGAATAATTCACCCCTCCACTTT. Its protein is CASNAGQNNSPLHF. V is TRBV5-1 and J is TRBJ1-6, with 7 positions matching TRBD1. Trimming at V came to 6 bases and at J to 5 bases, leaving 5 bases not matched to a gene. The CDR3 is made up of 14 amino acids. Germline CDR1 and CDR2: SGHRS and YFSETQ.

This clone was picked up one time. CDR3 nucleotide sequence: TGTGCCACCAGCAGAGGATCATTCATTGGGACAGAAGGGGGCTACACCTTC. This gives the protein CATSRGSFIGTEGGYTF. V gene TRBV15 combines with J gene TRBJ1-2; 7 positions match TRBD1. Germline V gene sequence: CDR1 LNHNV, CDR2 YYDKDF (reference sequence). The junction had 16 bases not matched to a gene; V was cut back by 1 base and J by 8 bases. The CDR3 runs 17 residues. Full variable domain (rest looked up from reference TRBV15 and TRBJ1-2): DAMVIQNPRYQVTQFGKPVTLSCSQTLNHNVMYWYQQKSSQAPKLLFHYYDKDFNNEADTPDNFQSRRPNTSFCFLDIRSPGLGDTAMYLCATSRGSFIGTEGGYTFGSGTRLTVV.

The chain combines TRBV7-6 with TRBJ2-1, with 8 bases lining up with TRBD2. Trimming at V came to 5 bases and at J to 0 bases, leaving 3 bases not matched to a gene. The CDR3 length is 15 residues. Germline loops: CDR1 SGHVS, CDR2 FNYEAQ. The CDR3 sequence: CASSRLARSYNEQFF. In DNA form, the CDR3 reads TGTGCCAGCAGCCGACTAGCGCGCTCCTACAATGAGCAGTTCTTC.

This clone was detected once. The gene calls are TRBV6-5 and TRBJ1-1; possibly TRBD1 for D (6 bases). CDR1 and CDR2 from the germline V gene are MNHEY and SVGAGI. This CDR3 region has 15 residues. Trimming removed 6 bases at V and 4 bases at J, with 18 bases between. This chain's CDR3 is CASRTVGGGGTEAFF. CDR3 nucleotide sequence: TGTGCCAGCAGAACCGTAGGGGGGGGAGGCACTGAAGCTTTCTTT.

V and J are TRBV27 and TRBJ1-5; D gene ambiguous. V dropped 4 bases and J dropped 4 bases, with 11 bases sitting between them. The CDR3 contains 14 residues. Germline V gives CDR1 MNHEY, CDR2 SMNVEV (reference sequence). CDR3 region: CASSYLGRNQPQHF. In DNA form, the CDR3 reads TGTGCCAGCAGTTACCTGGGGAGGAATCAGCCCCAGCATTTT.

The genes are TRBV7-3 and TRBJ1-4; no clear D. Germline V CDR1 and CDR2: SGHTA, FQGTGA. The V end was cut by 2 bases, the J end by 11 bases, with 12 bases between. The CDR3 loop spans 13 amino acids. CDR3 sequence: CASSLEAGGKLFF. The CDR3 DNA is TGTGCCAGCAGCTTAGAAGCGGGCGGGAAACTGTTTTTT.

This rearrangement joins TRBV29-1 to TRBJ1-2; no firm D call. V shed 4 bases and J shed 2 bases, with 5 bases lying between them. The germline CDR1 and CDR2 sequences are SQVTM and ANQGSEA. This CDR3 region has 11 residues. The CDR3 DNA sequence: TGCAGCGTTGCTCAGAACTATGGCTACACCTTC. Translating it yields CSVAQNYGYTF.

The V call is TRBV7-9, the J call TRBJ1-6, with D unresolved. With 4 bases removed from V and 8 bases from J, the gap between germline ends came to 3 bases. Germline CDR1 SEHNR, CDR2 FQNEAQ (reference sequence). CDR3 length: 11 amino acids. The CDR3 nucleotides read TGTGCCAGCAGCTCTTATTCACCCCTCCACTTT. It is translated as CASSSYSPLHF.

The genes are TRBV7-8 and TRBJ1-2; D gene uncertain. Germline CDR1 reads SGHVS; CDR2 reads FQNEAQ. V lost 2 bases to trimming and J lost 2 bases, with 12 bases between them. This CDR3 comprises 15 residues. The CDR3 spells CASSLNSGSNYGYTF. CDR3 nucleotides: TGTGCCAGCAGCTTAAATTCAGGATCAAACTATGGCTACACCTTC.

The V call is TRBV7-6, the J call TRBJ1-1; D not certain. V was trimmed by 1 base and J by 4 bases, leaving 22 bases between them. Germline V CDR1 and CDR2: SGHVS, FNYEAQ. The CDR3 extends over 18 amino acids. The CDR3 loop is CASSLDRTRVDSSTEAFF. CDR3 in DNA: TGTGCCAGCAGCTTAGATCGGACGAGGGTCGATAGTAGCACTGAAGCTTTCTTT.

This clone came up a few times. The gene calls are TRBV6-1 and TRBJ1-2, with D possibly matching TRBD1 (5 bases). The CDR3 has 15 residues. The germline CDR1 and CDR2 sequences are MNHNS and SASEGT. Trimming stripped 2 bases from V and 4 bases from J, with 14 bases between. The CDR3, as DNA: TGTGCCAGCAGTGAATGGCAGTCGGACACCTATGGCTACACCTTC. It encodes CASSEWQSDTYGYTF.

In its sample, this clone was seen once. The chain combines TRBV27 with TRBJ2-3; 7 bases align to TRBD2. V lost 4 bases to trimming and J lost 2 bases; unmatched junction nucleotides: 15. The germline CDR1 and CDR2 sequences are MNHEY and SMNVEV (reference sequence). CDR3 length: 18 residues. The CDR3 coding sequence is TGTGCCAGCAGTTCCCTACCTTGGCGGGGGAGGGACACAGATACGCAGTATTTT. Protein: CASSSLPWRGRDTDTQYF.

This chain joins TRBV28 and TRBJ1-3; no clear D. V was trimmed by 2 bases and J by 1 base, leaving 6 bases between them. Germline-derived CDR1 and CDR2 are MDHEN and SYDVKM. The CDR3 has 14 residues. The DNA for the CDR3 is TGTGCCAGCAGTTTAACTTATTCTGGAAACACCATATATTTT. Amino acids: CASSLTYSGNTIYF.

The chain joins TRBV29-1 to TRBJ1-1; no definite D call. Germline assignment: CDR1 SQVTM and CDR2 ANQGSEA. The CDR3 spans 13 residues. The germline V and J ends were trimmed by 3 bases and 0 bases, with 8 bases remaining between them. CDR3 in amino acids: CSVEGRMNTEAFF. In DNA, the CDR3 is TGCAGCGTTGAGGGCAGAATGAACACTGAAGCTTTCTTT.